The 21 T cell receptor beta chains presented below share a single source sample, sequenced in a study of blood T cells in healthy people across ages (dated by TCRdb to 2013 to 2016). The library was made by 5' RACE. Reads for this sample came from an Illumina HiSeq 2500. A second PCR of roughly 7 to 12 cycles was performed with a sample-barcoded 5' primer and a J-beta primer mix. TCRdb trimmed the raw reads at Q25, called clones with MiXCR and kept productive beta chains. Rows merge per CDR3 protein into single entries with the most common DNA and genes. Counted in this sample were around 1,000,000 distinct CDR3 sequences; 20% to 25% of them appeared once. In total, the top ten clones hold about 0.72% of the sample. This same sample was also part of a study on T cells of mothers and their children.

Sequenced input: blood. These receptors were collected from a girl aged 2-10 years in good health.

There are a few counts of this clonotype. The rearrangement joins TRBV6-5 to TRBJ2-1, with 9 bases matching TRBD1. The junction had 14 bases not matched to a gene; V was cut back by 4 bases and J by 7 bases. CDR3 length: 17 residues. Germline CDR1 reads MNHEY; CDR2 reads SVGAGI. The CDR3 bases are TGTGCCAGCAGTTCTAAACCGGGACAGGGAGATGGGAATGAGCAGTTCTTC. It is translated as CASSSKPGQGDGNEQFF.

This clonotype was recorded at least ten times. The genes are TRBV6-2 or TRBV6-3 and TRBJ2-5, with 8 bases that match TRBD2. Germline V lookup: CDR1 MNHEY, CDR2 SVGEGT. CDR3 length equals 14 residues. Trimming at V came to 6 bases and at J to 4 bases, leaving 7 bases not matched to a gene. The CDR3: CASSDGGDSETQYF. CDR3 DNA: TGTGCCAGCAGCGACGGGGGGGACTCAGAGACCCAGTACTTC.

This chain links TRBV20-1 with TRBJ2-3; D is undetermined. Germline lookup yields CDR1 DFQATT and CDR2 SNEGSKA (reference sequence). Trimming took off 5 bases at V and 8 bases at J, with 11 bases between the two ends. This CDR3 is 11 amino acids long. DNA of the CDR3: TGCAGTGCTGTCCTGGGTGGTACGCAGTATTTT. Its translation: CSAVLGGTQYF.

This chain connects TRBV20-1 to TRBJ2-5; D possibly corresponds to TRBD2 (7 bases). Germline loops: CDR1 DFQATT, CDR2 SNEGSKA (reference sequence). The V and J ends lost 2 bases and 5 bases respectively, with 21 bases between them. The CDR3 contains 16 residues. CDR3 in amino acids: CSARRGVGGGRETQYF. The CDR3 coding sequence is TGCAGTGCTAGAAGGGGAGTGGGGGGGGGCCGGGAGACCCAGTACTTC.

This clonotype has more than one count but fewer than ten. The chain couples TRBV27 to TRBJ2-5; TRBD1 agrees at 8 bases. This CDR3 is built from 14 residues. The trim removed 10 bases at V and 5 bases at J, leaving 12 bases unmatched. Germline lookup yields CDR1 MNHEY and CDR2 SMNVEV (reference sequence). DNA of the CDR3: TGTGCCACCGCCAACAGGGGGGTTGGGGAGACCCAGTACTTC. Residues: CATANRGVGETQYF.

This clonotype was recorded a few times. This chain joins TRBV29-1 and TRBJ2-3; D possibly corresponds to TRBD2 (5 bases). From germline, CDR1 is SQVTM and CDR2 ANQGSEA. CDR3 length: 14 amino acids. Trimming pared 1 base from V and 6 bases from J, leaving 14 bases between. CDR3 amino acids: CSVEGGPTPDTQYF. In nucleotides, the CDR3 is TGCAGCGTTGAAGGAGGGCCGACGCCGGATACGCAGTATTTT.

The rearrangement joins TRBV6-2 or TRBV6-3 to TRBJ2-5, with unresolved D. Judging by the DNA end, TRBJ2-1 fits better; the J call may be wrong. CDR3 length equals 13 residues. CDR1 MNHEY and CDR2 SVGEGT come from the germline V gene. In DNA form, the CDR3 reads TGTGCCAGCCTGGGCCCGCTTCAGGAGGAGCAGTTCTTC. Protein product: CASLGPLQEEQFF.

The CDR3 protein is CSVALGLLSYEQYF. The CDR3 DNA sequence: TGCAGCGTTGCTCTCGGGCTTCTCTCCTACGAGCAGTACTTC. The chain uses TRBV29-1 and TRBJ2-7; D gene ambiguous. Germline CDR1 SQVTM, CDR2 ANQGSEA. This CDR3 contains 14 residues. With 4 bases removed from V and 0 bases from J, the gap between germline ends came to 13 bases.

The chain combines TRBV20-1 with TRBJ2-7; 7 positions match TRBD1. J lost 6 bases, V lost 0 bases, and 8 bases had no gene match. The CDR3 length is 14 residues. Germline CDR1 DFQATT, CDR2 SNEGSKA (reference sequence). DNA for the CDR3: TGCAGTGCTAGAGATTTGCAGGGGGTATCCGAGCAGTACTTC. It translates to CSARDLQGVSEQYF.

The CDR3 here is CASSLGIYDSFGETQYF. CDR3 DNA: TGCGCCAGCAGCTTGGGAATTTACGACTCCTTCGGGGAGACCCAGTACTTC. V is TRBV5-1 and J is TRBJ2-5; D is unresolved. CDR3 size: 17 residues. The germline V gene has CDR1 SGHRS and CDR2 YFSETQ. V lost 0 bases and J lost 5, with 20 bases in between.

This clonotype was seen a handful of times. The chain links TRBV4-1 to TRBJ1-4; D not resolved. Trimming stripped 1 base from V and 8 bases from J, with 8 bases between. CDR1 is MGHRA and CDR2 is YSYEKL in the germline V gene. The CDR3 has 13 residues. CDR3 in amino acids: CASSQGMEEKLFF. The CDR3 nucleotides are TGCGCCAGCAGCCAAGGTATGGAGGAAAAACTGTTTTTT.

This clonotype has just a few counts. The V call is TRBV28, the J call TRBJ2-7; TRBD2 matches 13 bases. CDR1 MDHEN and CDR2 SYDVKM come from the germline V gene. V shed 5 bases and J 2 bases; nucleotides not matched to a gene: 9. This CDR3 contains 17 residues. CDR3 sequence (DNA): TGTGCCAGCAGTGCCTCGCCCGGGACTAGCGGGACCTACGAGCAGTACTTC. Translated: CASSASPGTSGTYEQYF.

Many counts were recorded for this clonotype. This chain links TRBV12-3 or TRBV12-4 with TRBJ2-1; D is unclear. The ends were cut back, 2 bases at V and 6 bases at J, with 5 bases in the middle. The CDR3 loop spans 12 amino acids. For the CDR3, the DNA is TGTGCCAGCAGTTTATTGTCCAATGAGCAGTTCTTC. Its protein product is CASSLLSNEQFF.

This clonotype occurred a few times. The rearrangement joins TRBV12-3 or TRBV12-4 to TRBJ1-5, with 9 bases aligning to TRBD1. This CDR3 contains 15 residues. V trimming: 6 bases; J trimming: 5 bases; junction bases outside the gene matches: 8. CDR3 DNA: TGTGCCAGCAGAGAGGACAGGGGTGAGGATCAGCCCCAGCATTTT. This encodes CASREDRGEDQPQHF.

The V gene is TRBV4-1, the J gene TRBJ2-5; a weak D match, TRBD2 (5 bases). Germline V gene data show CDR1 as MGHRA and CDR2 as YSYEKL. Between the trimmed V and J ends, which lost 3 bases and 4 bases, there was a span of 18 bases. The CDR3 has 16 residues. The CDR3, as DNA: TGCGCCAGCAGCCAGGACTTTGACTCCTTCGGAGAGACCCAGTACTTC. Translating it yields CASSQDFDSFGETQYF.

The chain recombines TRBV25-1 with TRBJ1-1, with a possible D match to TRBD1 (5 bases). Trimming shortened V by 3 bases and J by 4 bases, and 18 bases separated the two germline ends. Germline lookup yields CDR1 MGHDK and CDR2 SYGVNS. The CDR3 spans 16 residues. The CDR3: CASSDPAGNDGTEAFF. CDR3 DNA: TGTGCCAGCAGTGATCCGGCAGGGAACGACGGCACTGAAGCTTTCTTT.

The chain recombines TRBV5-6 with TRBJ2-3; a possible D gene is TRBD1 (6 bases). The CDR3 runs 15 residues. V lost 0 bases and J lost 4, with 12 bases in between. Per germline, CDR1 SGHDT and CDR2 YYEEEE. The CDR3 DNA follows: TGTGCCAGCAGCTTGGAAGTGGCAGGGGCAGATACGCAGTATTTT. Amino acid sequence: CASSLEVAGADTQYF. The full variable domain, in which reference TRBV5-6 and TRBJ2-3 provide the parts outside the CDR3, is DAGVTQSPTHLIKTRGQQVTLRCSPKSGHDTVSWYQQALGQGPQFIFQYYEEEERQRGNFPDRFSGHQFPNYSSELNVNALLLGDSALYLCASSLEVAGADTQYFGPGTRLTVL.

This sequence joins TRBV19 and TRBJ2-5; TRBD2 might be the D (5 bases). The J call could be wrong; TRBJ2-1 is a better fit for the DNA end. The germline CDR1 and CDR2 sequences are LNHDA and SQIVND (reference sequence). This CDR3 has 13 residues. The CDR3 loop reads CASSIATSNEQFF. The CDR3, as DNA: TGTGCCAGTAGTATAGCAACTAGCAATGAGCAGTTCTTC.

Only a few counts were recorded for this clonotype. V gene TRBV12-3 or TRBV12-4 combines with J gene TRBJ1-1; D uncertain. This CDR3 is built from 13 residues. Trimming shortened V by 1 base and J by 3 bases, and 6 bases separated the two germline ends. CDR3 in amino acids: CASSLGAHTEAFF. The DNA for the CDR3 is TGTGCCAGCAGTTTAGGGGCGCACACTGAAGCTTTCTTT.

This clonotype was seen just once. The rearrangement joins TRBV12-3 or TRBV12-4 to TRBJ2-4; D remains ambiguous. V shed 6 bases and J shed 4 bases, with 13 bases lying between them. This CDR3 comprises 14 residues. The CDR3 bases are TGTGCCAGCAGCTTACATGACCTGAAAAACATTCAGTACTTC. It encodes CASSLHDLKNIQYF.

This clonotype turned up a few times. The gene calls are TRBV7-9 and TRBJ1-5; the D is unclear. The CDR3 is 13 residues long. V dropped 1 base and J dropped 12 bases, with 13 bases sitting between them. Germline V CDR1 and CDR2: SEHNR, FQNEAQ (reference sequence). The CDR3, as DNA: TGTGCCAGCAGCTTAGGATCGCCGGGGATCCAGCATTTT. Translation gives CASSLGSPGIQHF.